One sample yielded the 26 T cell receptor beta chains listed below, sequenced in a study of metastatic and nonmetastatic thyroid tumors (dated by TCRdb to about 2020). No treatment had been received by any patient before thyroid surgery. The method behind the library was PCR. Instrument used: Illumina HiSeq 4000. Through fastp at Q25 and MiXCR, TCRdb rebuilt clones from the public reads, retaining in-frame beta chains. A total of some 16,000 clones appear in this sample, 15% to 19% of them only once. Roughly 17% of the sample rests with the top ten. The source material was blood. The receptors derive from a female donor with papillary thyroid cancer or a benign thyroid nodule (not recorded which). Some clones in this sample may be carry-over from other donors' samples.

This clone has a count of ten or more. The gene calls are TRBV12-3 or TRBV12-4 and TRBJ2-3; the match to TRBD2 covers 7 bases. The V and J ends lost 4 bases and 7 bases, in that order; junction bases with no gene match: 5. This CDR3 is 13 amino acids long. CDR3 residues: CASSSSGVHTQYF. The DNA of the CDR3 is TGTGCCAGCAGTTCTAGCGGAGTTCATACGCAGTATTTT.

This clone was observed at least ten times. The chain employs TRBV3-1 and TRBJ2-1, with unresolved D. Germline CDR1 and CDR2: LGHDT and YNNKEL (reference sequence). This CDR3 is 13 amino acids long. Deletions cut 7 bases from V and 5 bases from J, with 12 bases between. CDR3 protein: CASKEDRHNEQFF. The CDR3 DNA is TGTGCCAGCAAAGAGGACCGCCACAATGAGCAGTTCTTC.

This clone was counted between two and nine times. One junction end disagrees with the germline gene, perhaps due to a read error. V gene TRBV6-5 combines with J gene TRBJ2-2, with 13 bases matching TRBD2. In germline, CDR1 is MNHEY, CDR2 SVGAGI. The CDR3 has 18 residues. CDR3 sequence: CASKSVTSGRAVAGELFF. The CDR3 DNA reads as TGTGCCAGCAAAAGTGTAACTAGCGGGAGGGCTGTAGCCGGTGAGCTGTTTTTT.

The chain combines TRBV6-1 with TRBJ1-6, with 8 bases that match TRBD1. The CDR3 runs to 15 residues. Germline lookup yields CDR1 MNHNS and CDR2 SASEGT. J lost 10 bases, V lost 5 bases, and 10 bases had no gene match. In DNA, the CDR3 is TGTGCCAGCAGTTTAAGGGCAGGGGGCGAGTCACCCCTCCACTTT. It is translated as CASSLRAGGESPLHF.

In its sample, this clone is medium-sized (0.01 to 0.1%). The chain carries TRBV28 and TRBJ1-6; 8 nucleotides match TRBD1. V lost 5 bases, J lost 6 bases, and 9 bases stayed unmatched. The CDR3 extends over 16 amino acids. Germline V gene data show CDR1 as MDHEN and CDR2 as SYDVKM. CDR3 region: CASSEHPDRVNSPLHF. The CDR3 DNA sequence: TGTGCCAGCAGTGAACATCCGGACAGGGTTAATTCACCCCTCCACTTT.

The sample holds many counts of this clone. V gene TRBV14 combines with J gene TRBJ2-3, with D unresolved. CDR1 is SGHDN and CDR2 is FVKESK in the germline V gene. The CDR3 sequence is 13 residues long. The V end was cut by 1 base, the J end by 1 base, with 3 bases between. This CDR3 is CASSQVGTDTQYF. CDR3 DNA sequence: TGTGCCAGCAGCCAAGTCGGCACAGATACGCAGTATTTT.

The table lists this clone with a count of one. The chain carries TRBV11-2 and TRBJ2-2; no firm D call. Germline-derived CDR1 and CDR2 are SGHAT and FQNNGV. The CDR3 sequence is 11 residues long. Trimming took 6 bases from V and 8 from J, leaving 7 bases between them. In DNA, the CDR3 is TGTGCCAGCAGGTGGCTGGGGGAGCTGTTTTTT. This codes for CASRWLGELFF.

This clone was seen at least ten times. The rearrangement joins TRBV19 to TRBJ1-4, with D possibly matching TRBD1 (6 bases). Trimming removed 10 bases from V and 11 bases from J, with 17 bases in between. The CDR3 has 12 amino acids. Germline V CDR1 and CDR2: LNHDA, SQIVND (reference sequence). This CDR3 is CATKGGRGKLFF. Written as DNA, the CDR3 is TGTGCCACCAAGGGGGGACGAGGTAAACTGTTTTTT.

In its sample, this clone was seen many times. This could be a read error, since a much larger clone is one nucleotide away. The chain is built from TRBV6-1 and TRBJ2-7; D might be TRBD1 (6 bases). The CDR3 totals 15 residues. Germline CDR1 and CDR2: MNHNS and SASEGT. Trimming removed 4 bases from V and 3 bases from J, with 16 bases in between. The CDR3 DNA follows: TGTGCCAGCAGTGTGGTTGGGCAGGGGTACTACGAGCAGTACTTC. The encoded protein is CASSVVGQGYYEQYF.

The table lists this clone with many counts. The chain uses TRBV7-9 and TRBJ2-3; D is undetermined. Germline loops: CDR1 SEHNR, CDR2 FQNEAQ (reference sequence). The CDR3 has 12 residues. V lost 5 bases, J lost 4 bases, and 7 bases lay in between. CDR3 DNA sequence: TGTGCCAGCAGCCTTTCGTCAGATACGCAGTATTTT. It specifies CASSLSSDTQYF.

This clone is categorized as medium-sized. The chain uses TRBV28 and TRBJ2-1; D remains unclear. The germline V gene encodes CDR1 MDHEN and CDR2 SYDVKM. V lost 1 base and J 6 bases, leaving 7 bases between the germline ends. CDR3 length: 13 residues. CDR3 sequence: CASSLSGLNEQFF. CDR3 DNA sequence: TGTGCCAGCAGTTTATCTGGGCTCAATGAGCAGTTCTTC.

The chain carries TRBV20-1 and TRBJ2-1; D is uncertain. V shed 2 bases and J shed 6 bases, with 23 bases lying between them. The germline CDR1 and CDR2 sequences are DFQATT and SNEGSKA (reference sequence). The CDR3 has 17 amino acids. In nucleotides, the CDR3 is TGCAGTGCTAGAAGCCAGCCGGGCTCAAGGGTACGCAATGAGCAGTTCTTC. Translation: CSARSQPGSRVRNEQFF.

This rearrangement joins TRBV3-1 to TRBJ2-1; 12 bases align to TRBD2. Unmatched junction bases numbered 7, after V lost 6 bases and J lost 7 bases. The CDR3 consists of 15 residues. CDR1 is LGHDT, CDR2 YNNKEL, per germline (reference sequence). CDR3 nucleotide sequence: TGTGCCAGCAGTCTCGGACTAGCGGGGCGTAATGAGCAGTTCTTC. Its protein product is CASSLGLAGRNEQFF.

This clone was detected only a few times. The chain has TRBV5-6 and TRBJ1-1; D gene ambiguous. The germline CDR1 and CDR2 sequences are SGHDT and YYEEEE. The ends were cut back, 2 bases at V and 2 bases at J, with 10 bases in the middle. CDR3 length: 14 residues. The CDR3 protein is CASSFFLGNTEAFF. CDR3 DNA: TGTGCCAGCAGCTTTTTTTTAGGAAACACTGAAGCTTTCTTT. Combining the CDR3 with reference TRBV5-6 and TRBJ1-1 gives the whole variable domain DAGVTQSPTHLIKTRGQQVTLRCSPKSGHDTVSWYQQALGQGPQFIFQYYEEEERQRGNFPDRFSGHQFPNYSSELNVNALLLGDSALYLCASSFFLGNTEAFFGQGTRLTVV.

There are many counts of this clone. V and J are TRBV15 and TRBJ2-2; the D gene is possibly TRBD1 (6 bases). This CDR3 has 15 amino acids. Germline V gene data show CDR1 as LNHNV and CDR2 as YYDKDF (reference sequence). The ends were cut back, 6 bases at V and 3 bases at J, with 14 bases in the middle. The DNA of the CDR3 is TGTGCCACCAGGGATGGGGGCTCGGACACCGGGGAGCTGTTTTTT. Translation: CATRDGGSDTGELFF.

This clone was recorded at least ten times. The rearrangement links TRBV3-1 to TRBJ2-3; D remains ambiguous. Germline-derived CDR1 and CDR2 are LGHDT and YNNKEL (reference sequence). CDR3 length equals 11 residues. Trimming pared 6 bases from V and 4 bases from J, leaving 5 bases between. The CDR3 DNA follows: TGTGCCAGCAGGTCGGCAGATACGCAGTATTTT. Its protein is CASRSADTQYF.

This clone was detected a few times. The chain carries TRBV6-5 and TRBJ2-7; 8 nucleotides agree with TRBD1. The CDR3 covers 15 residues. Trimming removed 6 bases from V and 3 bases from J; junction bases left unmatched: 10. Germline V lookup: CDR1 MNHEY, CDR2 SVGAGI. This chain's CDR3 is CASSYQWTGYYEQYF. CDR3 in DNA: TGTGCCAGCAGCTACCAATGGACAGGGTACTACGAGCAGTACTTC.

This clone came up many times. The chain has TRBV3-1 and TRBJ2-7; D is unresolved. Between the trimmed V and J ends, which lost 1 base and 3 bases, there was a span of 10 bases. This CDR3 is built from 14 residues. Germline V gives CDR1 LGHDT, CDR2 YNNKEL (reference sequence). CDR3 nucleotides: TGTGCCAGCAGCCAAGGTATGGGCAGCTACGAGCAGTACTTC. As protein: CASSQGMGSYEQYF.

The table lists this clone with many counts. V usage is TRBV19 and J usage is TRBJ1-2; D is uncertain. The CDR3 is made up of 13 amino acids. V dropped 3 bases and J dropped 3 bases, with 8 bases sitting between them. Germline CDR1 LNHDA, CDR2 SQIVND (reference sequence). CDR3 loop: CASSITDYYGYTF. For the CDR3, the DNA is TGTGCCAGTAGTATCACGGATTACTATGGCTACACCTTC. Variable domain in full (rest from reference TRBV19 and TRBJ1-2): DGGITQSPKYLFRKEGQNVTLSCEQNLNHDAMYWYRQDPGQGLRLIYYSQIVNDFQKGDIAEGYSVSREKKESFPLTVTSAQKNPTAFYLCASSITDYYGYTFGSGTRLTVV.

This clone was detected a few times. This chain links TRBV6-5 with TRBJ2-3; D remains unclear. Per germline, CDR1 MNHEY and CDR2 SVGAGI. The CDR3 covers 14 residues. Trimming left V 0 bases short and J 4 bases short, with 8 bases between. The chain's CDR3 is CASSYSPFADTQYF. DNA of the CDR3: TGTGCCAGCAGTTACTCACCTTTCGCAGATACGCAGTATTTT.

Ten or more counts support this clone. The chain is built from TRBV30 and TRBJ2-3, with D perhaps matching TRBD1 or TRBD2 (5 bases each). The germline V gene encodes CDR1 GTSNPN and CDR2 SVGIG (reference sequence). Deletions cut 0 bases from V and 2 bases from J, with 12 bases between. The CDR3 consists of 15 residues. The CDR3 protein is CAWSVGGGDTDTQYF. In nucleotides, the CDR3 is TGTGCCTGGAGTGTAGGTGGGGGTGACACAGATACGCAGTATTTT.

The J gene is TRBJ2-7, the V gene TRBV5-1, with D perhaps matching TRBD2 (5 bases). The CDR3 is 12 amino acids. Germline CDR1 and CDR2: SGHRS and YFSETQ. V shed 4 bases and J shed 4 bases, with 9 bases lying between them. The CDR3 coding sequence is TGCGCCAGCAGCGGCGCGGGTTACGAGCAGTACTTC. It specifies CASSGAGYEQYF.

This clone was recorded at least ten times. J is TRBJ1-1 and V is TRBV7-9; 7 bases are shared with TRBD1. This CDR3 comprises 14 residues. The V gene end was trimmed by 4 bases and the J gene end by 5 bases; junction bases not matched to a gene: 7. CDR1 and CDR2 from the germline V gene are SEHNR and FQNEAQ (reference sequence). CDR3 sequence reads: CASSSRDRKTEAFF. As DNA, the CDR3 is TGTGCCAGCAGCTCCCGGGACAGAAAGACTGAAGCTTTCTTT.

This clone was seen at least ten times. The J gene is TRBJ2-5, the V gene TRBV10-1, with D possibly TRBD2 on 5 matching bases. The CDR3 extends over 13 amino acids. Germline values: CDR1 WNHNN, CDR2 SYGVQD (reference sequence). V dropped 6 bases and J dropped 2 bases, with 10 bases sitting between them. The CDR3 bases are TGCGCCAGCAGACGGGATAATCAAGAGACCCAGTACTTC. It is translated as CASRRDNQETQYF.

This clone was recorded at least ten times. The J gene is TRBJ1-4, the V gene TRBV7-9; possible D gene TRBD1, 5 bases. The CDR3 contains 15 residues. Trimming stripped 1 base from V and 13 bases from J, with 19 bases between. Per germline, CDR1 SEHNR and CDR2 FQNEAQ (reference sequence). The CDR3 DNA follows: TGTGCCAGCAGCTTAGGGGACCTGGGGGGTGAGAGACTGTTTTTT. It translates to CASSLGDLGGERLFF.

This clone was detected many times. This CDR3 is CASGLPPGAGSSYNEQFF. The CDR3 bases are TGTGCTAGTGGTTTGCCCCCAGGGGCAGGGAGCTCCTACAATGAGCAGTTCTTC. The chain uses TRBV12-5 and TRBJ2-1; D possibly corresponds to TRBD1 (6 bases). This CDR3 contains 18 residues. CDR1 and CDR2 from the germline V gene are LGHNT and FRNRAP. Trimming left V 2 bases short and J 0 bases short, with 17 bases between.